Following are 15 T cell receptor beta chains from one sample sequenced in a study of shared T cell receptors in the human thymus. The protocol was immunoSEQ multiplex PCR, while the TCRdb copy is restricted to in-frame clones and leaves out a portion. The repertoire holds some 700,000 clones, 70% to 90% seen once, with approximately 0.01% in the top ten. These data also formed part of another study, on human thymus T cells.

The material sequenced was thymocytes. Receptors originate from a girl under three years old with a congenital heart defect.

J is TRBJ2-2 and V is TRBV9; no clear D gene. V shed 0 bases and J shed 4 bases, with 10 bases lying between them. Germline V lookup: CDR1 SGDLS, CDR2 YYNGEE. This CDR3 is built from 15 residues. The chain's CDR3 is CASSVGQITTGELFF. In DNA, the CDR3 is TGTGCCAGCAGCGTAGGGCAAATAACCACCGGGGAGCTGTTTTTT.

This chain uses TRBV28 with TRBJ2-3, with 7 bases identical to TRBD1. Germline V gene data show CDR1 as MDHEN and CDR2 as SYDVKM. This CDR3 has 18 residues. The V and J ends lost 4 bases and 4 bases, in that order; junction bases with no gene match: 17. The DNA for the CDR3 is TGTGCCAGCAGTTGGAAAGTCCCCGGGACAGACGGGTCAGATACGCAGTATTTT. Amino acid sequence: CASSWKVPGTDGSDTQYF.

This CDR3 reads CGARPGGKYTF. In nucleotides, the CDR3 is TGCGGGGCCCGTCCAGGGGGCAAATACACCTTC. This chain uses TRBV20-1 with TRBJ1-2; TRBD1 agrees at 8 bases. The CDR3 extends over 11 amino acids. Germline CDR1 DFQATT, CDR2 SNEGSKA (reference sequence).

V gene TRBV7-6 combines with J gene TRBJ2-7; the D gene is possibly TRBD2 (5 bases). The ends were cut back, 2 bases at V and 4 bases at J, with 6 bases in the middle. Per the germline V gene, CDR1 is SGHVS and CDR2 is FNYEAQ. This CDR3 spans 12 amino acids. The DNA for the CDR3 is TGTGCCAGCAGCTTATCGGGGTACGAGCAGTACTTC. Its protein is CASSLSGYEQYF.

The rearrangement uses TRBV9 and TRBJ1-6; 9 nucleotides match TRBD1. V trimming: 5 bases; J trimming: 5 bases; junction bases outside the gene matches: 8. Germline assignment: CDR1 SGDLS and CDR2 YYNGEE. The CDR3 is 16 residues long. CDR3 in amino acids: CASSDDRTGDNSPLHF. DNA of the CDR3: TGTGCCAGCAGTGATGACCGGACAGGGGATAATTCACCCCTCCACTTT.

This chain uses TRBV4-2 with TRBJ1-2, with 7 bases aligning to TRBD1. Looked up from germline, CDR1 is LGHNA and CDR2 is YNFKEQ. The CDR3 runs 15 residues. With 0 bases clipped from V and 9 bases from J, the junction kept 10 bases outside the gene matches. CDR3 in DNA: TGTGCCAGCAGCCAAGATTGGTACAGGGGATGTAGCTACACCTTC. Amino acid sequence: CASSQDWYRGCSYTF.

The gene calls are TRBV28 and TRBJ2-3; possibly TRBD2 for D (6 bases). This CDR3 is 17 amino acids long. Germline V CDR1 and CDR2: MDHEN, SYDVKM. V was clipped by 0 bases and J by 1 base, with 14 bases between them. The CDR3 DNA follows: TGTGCCAGCAGTTTATGCCCCCGGGGGTCAGGCACAGATACGCAGTATTTT. It codes for CASSLCPRGSGTDTQYF.

The chain has TRBV25-1 and TRBJ1-2; no firm D call. Germline V CDR1 and CDR2: MGHDK, SYGVNS. The V end lost 1 base, the J end lost 3 bases, and 15 bases lay between the germline ends. The CDR3 consists of 16 residues. The CDR3 coding sequence is TGTGCCAGCAGTGAATTTGGTAGCCCGCCTTACTATGGCTACACCTTC. As protein: CASSEFGSPPYYGYTF.

This chain uses TRBV6-5 with TRBJ2-7, with 11 bases matching TRBD2. Germline V CDR1 and CDR2: MNHEY, SVGAGI. The V and J ends lost 6 bases and 0 bases, in that order; junction bases with no gene match: 4. The CDR3 length is 15 residues. The CDR3 region is CASRRLAGSSYEQYF. The CDR3 bases are TGTGCCAGCAGAAGACTAGCGGGGAGCTCCTACGAGCAGTACTTC.

The chain employs TRBV5-5 and TRBJ1-1, with D tentatively TRBD1 (5 bases). Trimming took 2 bases from V and 0 from J, leaving 20 bases between them. CDR1 SGHKS and CDR2 YYEKEE come from the germline V gene (reference sequence). This CDR3 has 18 amino acids. The CDR3 reads CASSFWGVNWVMNTEAFF. CDR3 DNA: TGTGCCAGCAGCTTTTGGGGGGTGAATTGGGTCATGAACACTGAAGCTTTCTTT.

This chain connects TRBV7-2 to TRBJ2-2, with D tentatively TRBD1 (5 bases). Per the germline V gene, CDR1 is SGHTA and CDR2 is FQGNSA. Between the trimmed V and J ends, which lost 5 bases and 1 base, there was a span of 14 bases. This CDR3 spans 16 amino acids. The CDR3 DNA is TGTGCCAGCAGCCGAGACAGAAGAAAGAACACCGGGGAGCTGTTTTTT. Translation gives CASSRDRRKNTGELFF.

The chain employs TRBV7-3 and TRBJ1-1; 8 positions agree with TRBD1. Germline CDR1 reads SGHTA; CDR2 reads FQGTGA. V trimming: 2 bases; J trimming: 6 bases; junction bases outside the gene matches: 5. This CDR3 comprises 14 residues. The CDR3 spells CASSLGQGNPEAFF. Here the CDR3 DNA reads TGTGCCAGCAGCTTAGGACAGGGAAATCCTGAAGCTTTCTTT.

This clone has more than one count but fewer than ten. The chain is built from TRBV6-4 and TRBJ1-2, with D perhaps matching TRBD1 (6 bases). V lost 6 bases, J lost 1 base, and 15 bases lay in between. This CDR3 spans 15 amino acids. CDR1 MRHNA and CDR2 SNTAGT come from the germline V gene. Written as DNA, the CDR3 is TGTGCCAGCAGCCCATCGGGACAACATAACTATGGCTACACCTTC. Protein sequence: CASSPSGQHNYGYTF.

This rearrangement joins TRBV19 to TRBJ1-1; 8 bases are shared with TRBD1. The germline gives CDR1 LNHDA, CDR2 SQIVND (reference sequence). Unmatched junction bases numbered 16, after V lost 5 bases and J lost 5 bases. The length of the CDR3 is 17 residues. CDR3 residues: CASSAKTGVISKTEAFF. In DNA form, the CDR3 reads TGTGCCAGTAGTGCCAAGACAGGGGTTATTTCGAAGACTGAAGCTTTCTTT.

The rearrangement uses TRBV5-1 and TRBJ2-7, with TRBD1 matching over 10 bases. Per the germline V gene, CDR1 is SGHRS and CDR2 is YFSETQ. Trimming took 3 bases from V and 3 from J; bases not matched to a gene: 6. The CDR3 consists of 15 residues. The CDR3 region is CASSSTGGMVYEQYF. The CDR3 DNA reads as TGCGCCAGCAGCTCGACAGGGGGCATGGTCTACGAGCAGTACTTC. The full variable domain, in which reference TRBV5-1 and TRBJ2-7 provide the parts outside the CDR3, is KAGVTQTPRYLIKTRGQQVTLSCSPISGHRSVSWYQQTPGQGLQFLFEYFSETQRNKGNFPGRFSGRQFSNSRSEMNVSTLELGDSALYLCASSSTGGMVYEQYFGPGTRLTVT.